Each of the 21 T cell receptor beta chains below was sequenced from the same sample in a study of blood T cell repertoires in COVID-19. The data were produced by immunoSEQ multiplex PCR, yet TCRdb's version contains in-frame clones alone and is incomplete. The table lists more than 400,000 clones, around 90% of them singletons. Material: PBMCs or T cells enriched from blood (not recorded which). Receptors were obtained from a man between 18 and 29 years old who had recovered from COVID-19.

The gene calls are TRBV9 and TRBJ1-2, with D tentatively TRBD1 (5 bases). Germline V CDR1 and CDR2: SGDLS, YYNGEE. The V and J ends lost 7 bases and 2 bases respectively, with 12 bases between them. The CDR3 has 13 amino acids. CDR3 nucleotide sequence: TGTGCCAGCTCCGAAGGGGCGAACTATGGCTACACCTTC. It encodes CASSEGANYGYTF.

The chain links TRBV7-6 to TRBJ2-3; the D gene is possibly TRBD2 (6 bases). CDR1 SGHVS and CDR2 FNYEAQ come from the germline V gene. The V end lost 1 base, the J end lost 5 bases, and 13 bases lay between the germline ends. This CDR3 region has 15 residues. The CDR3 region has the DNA TGTGCCAGCAGCTTAGTGGCGGGGCCCCGAGATACGCAGTATTTT. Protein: CASSLVAGPRDTQYF.

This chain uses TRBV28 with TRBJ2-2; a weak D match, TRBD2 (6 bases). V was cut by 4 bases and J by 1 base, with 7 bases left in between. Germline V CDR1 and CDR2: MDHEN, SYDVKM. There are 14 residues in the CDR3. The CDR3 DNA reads TGTGCCAGCAGTTCGGGACTGAACACCGGGGAGCTGTTTTTT. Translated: CASSSGLNTGELFF.

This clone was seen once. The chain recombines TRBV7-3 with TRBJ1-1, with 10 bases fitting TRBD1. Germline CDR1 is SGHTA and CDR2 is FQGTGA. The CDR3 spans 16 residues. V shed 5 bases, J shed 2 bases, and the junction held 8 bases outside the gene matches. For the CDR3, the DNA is TGTGCCAGCAGCCTAAACCGGGACAGGGGTAACACTGAAGCTTTCTTT. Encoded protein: CASSLNRDRGNTEAFF.

CDR3 bases: TGCGCCAGCAGCTTGGGACTAACAGGGGTCTACGAGCAGTACTTC. Amino acid sequence: CASSLGLTGVYEQYF. This chain uses TRBV5-1 with TRBJ2-7, with 7 bases fitting TRBD1. Germline V CDR1 and CDR2: SGHRS, YFSETQ. The V gene end was trimmed by 0 bases and the J gene end by 3 bases; junction bases not matched to a gene: 6. The CDR3 runs to 15 residues.

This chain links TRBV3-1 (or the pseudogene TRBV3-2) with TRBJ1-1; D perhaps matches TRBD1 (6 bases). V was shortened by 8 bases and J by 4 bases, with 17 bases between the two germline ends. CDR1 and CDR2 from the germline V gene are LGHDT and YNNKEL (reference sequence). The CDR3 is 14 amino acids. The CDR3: CASGMGQKVTEAFF. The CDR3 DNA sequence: TGTGCCAGCGGAATGGGACAAAAGGTCACTGAAGCTTTCTTT.

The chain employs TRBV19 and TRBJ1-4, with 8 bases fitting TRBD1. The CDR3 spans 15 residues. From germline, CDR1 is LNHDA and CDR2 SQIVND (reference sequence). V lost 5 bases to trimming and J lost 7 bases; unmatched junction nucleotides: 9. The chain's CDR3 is CASSFRQGASEKLFF. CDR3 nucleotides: TGTGCCAGTAGTTTCCGGCAGGGGGCCAGTGAAAAACTGTTTTTT.

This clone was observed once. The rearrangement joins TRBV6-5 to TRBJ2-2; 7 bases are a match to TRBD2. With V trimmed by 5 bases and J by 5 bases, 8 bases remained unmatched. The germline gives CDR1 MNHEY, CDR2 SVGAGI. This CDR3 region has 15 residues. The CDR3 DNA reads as TGTGCCAGCAGTCCTTGGGGGGAGGGGACCGGGGAGCTGTTTTTT. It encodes CASSPWGEGTGELFF.

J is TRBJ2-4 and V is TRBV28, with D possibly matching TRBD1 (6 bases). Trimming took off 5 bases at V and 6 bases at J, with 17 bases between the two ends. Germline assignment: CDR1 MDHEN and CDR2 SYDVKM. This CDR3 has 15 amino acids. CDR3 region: CASSAATGYGNIQYF. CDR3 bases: TGTGCCAGCAGTGCCGCCACAGGGTACGGAAACATTCAGTACTTC.

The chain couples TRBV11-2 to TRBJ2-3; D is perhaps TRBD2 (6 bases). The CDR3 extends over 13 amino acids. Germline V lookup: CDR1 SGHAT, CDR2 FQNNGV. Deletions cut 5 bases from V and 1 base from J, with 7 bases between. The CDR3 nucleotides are TGTGCCAGCAGCCCGGGGGGCACAGATACGCAGTATTTT. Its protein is CASSPGGTDTQYF.

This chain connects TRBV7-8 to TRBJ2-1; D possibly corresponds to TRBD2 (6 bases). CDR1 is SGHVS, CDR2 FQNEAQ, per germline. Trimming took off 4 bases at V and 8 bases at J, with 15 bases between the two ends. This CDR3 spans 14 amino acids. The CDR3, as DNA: TGTGCCAGCAGCTCCTCGACTAGTCTCCATGAGCAGTTCTTC. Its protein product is CASSSSTSLHEQFF.

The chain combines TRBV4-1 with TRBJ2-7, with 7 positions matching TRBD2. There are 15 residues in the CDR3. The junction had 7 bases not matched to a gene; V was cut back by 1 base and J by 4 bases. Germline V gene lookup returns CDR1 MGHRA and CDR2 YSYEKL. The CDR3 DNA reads TGCGCCAGCAGCCAAGTCGGCGGGAGCGGATACGAGCAGTACTTC. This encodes CASSQVGGSGYEQYF.

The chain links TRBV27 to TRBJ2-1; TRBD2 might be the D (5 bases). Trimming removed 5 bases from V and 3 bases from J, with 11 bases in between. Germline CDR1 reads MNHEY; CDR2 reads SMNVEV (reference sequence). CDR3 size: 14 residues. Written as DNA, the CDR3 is TGTGCCAGCAGTAGCGGCTACCACTACAATGAGCAGTTCTTC. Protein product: CASSSGYHYNEQFF.

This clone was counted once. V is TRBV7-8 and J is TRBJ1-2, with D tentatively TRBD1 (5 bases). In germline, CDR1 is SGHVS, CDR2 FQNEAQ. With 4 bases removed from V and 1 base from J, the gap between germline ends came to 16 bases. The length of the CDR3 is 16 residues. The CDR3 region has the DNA TGTGCCAGCAGCTCCCCTAGGGGAGGACTTAACTATGGCTACACCTTC. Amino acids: CASSSPRGGLNYGYTF.

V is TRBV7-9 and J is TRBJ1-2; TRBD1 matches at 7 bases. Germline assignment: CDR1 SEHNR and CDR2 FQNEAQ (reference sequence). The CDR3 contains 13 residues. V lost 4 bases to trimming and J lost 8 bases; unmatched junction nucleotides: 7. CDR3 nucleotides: TGTGCCAGCAGCTACGACAGGGTCGGGGGCTACACCTTC. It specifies CASSYDRVGGYTF.

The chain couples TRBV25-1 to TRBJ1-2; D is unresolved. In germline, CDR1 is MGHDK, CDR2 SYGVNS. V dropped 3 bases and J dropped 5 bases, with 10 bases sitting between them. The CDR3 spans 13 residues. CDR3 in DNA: TGTGCCAGCAGTGACGCCGGGATTTATGGCTACACCTTC. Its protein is CASSDAGIYGYTF.

The DNA of the CDR3 is TGTGCCTGGAGGGGACAGAGCAATCAGCCCCAGCATTTT. Protein: CAWRGQSNQPQHF. V usage is TRBV30 and J usage is TRBJ1-5; 7 bases line up with TRBD1. Germline loops: CDR1 GTSNPN, CDR2 SVGIG (reference sequence). V shed 3 bases, J shed 1 base, and the junction held 0 bases outside the gene matches. This CDR3 spans 13 amino acids. The whole variable domain, remainder taken from reference TRBV30 and TRBJ1-5, is SQTIHQWPATLVQPVGSPLSLECTVEGTSNPNLYWYRQAAGRGLQLLFYSVGIGQISSEVPQNLSASRPQDRQFILSSKKLLLSDSGFYLCAWRGQSNQPQHFGDGTRLSIL.

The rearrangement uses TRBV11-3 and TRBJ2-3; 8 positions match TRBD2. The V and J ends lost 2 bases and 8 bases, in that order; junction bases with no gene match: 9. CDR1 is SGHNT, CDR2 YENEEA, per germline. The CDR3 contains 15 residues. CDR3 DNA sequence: TGTGCCAGCAGCTTAAAGGGGACTAGTGGGACTACGCAGTATTTT. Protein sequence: CASSLKGTSGTTQYF.

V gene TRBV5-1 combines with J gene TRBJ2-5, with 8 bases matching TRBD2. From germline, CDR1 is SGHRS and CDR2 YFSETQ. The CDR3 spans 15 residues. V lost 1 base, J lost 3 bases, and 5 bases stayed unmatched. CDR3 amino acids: CASSLREGPKETQYF. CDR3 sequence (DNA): TGCGCCAGCAGCTTGCGGGAGGGCCCAAAAGAGACCCAGTACTTC.

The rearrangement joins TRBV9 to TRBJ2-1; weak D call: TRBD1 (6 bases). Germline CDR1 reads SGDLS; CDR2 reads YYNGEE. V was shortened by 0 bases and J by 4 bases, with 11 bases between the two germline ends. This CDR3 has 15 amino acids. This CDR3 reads CASSVELGAYNEQFF. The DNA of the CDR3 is TGTGCCAGCAGCGTAGAGCTGGGGGCATACAATGAGCAGTTCTTC.

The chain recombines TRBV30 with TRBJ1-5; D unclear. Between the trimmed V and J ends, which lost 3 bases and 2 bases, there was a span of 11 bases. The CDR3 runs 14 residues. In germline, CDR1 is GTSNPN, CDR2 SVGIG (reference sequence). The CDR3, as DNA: TGTGCCTGGAGAAAATCCAGTGGCAATCAGCCCCAGCATTTT. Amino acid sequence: CAWRKSSGNQPQHF.